The 22 T cell receptor beta chains listed next were all sequenced from one sample in a study of response to subunit inactivated influenza vaccine. TCRdb re-called the RT-PCR reads with MiXCR, one entry per CDR3 protein. The sample yields some 160,000 distinct CDR3 sequences, roughly 11% seen once. Sequences were derived from non-naive T cells sorted from PBMCs, sampled roughly 45 days after vaccination. The source of these receptors is a man between 45 and 60 years old who received an inactivated influenza vaccine.

In its sample, this clonotype was seen many times. This chain connects TRBV4-3 to TRBJ2-3; 9 bases are shared with TRBD1. The CDR3 spans 19 residues. V was clipped by 3 bases and J by 0 bases; unmatched bases: 13. Germline V gene data show CDR1 as LGHNA and CDR2 as YSLEER. CDR3 nucleotide sequence: TGCGCCAGCAGCCAGGCGGGGACAGGGTACTTCTTTAGCACAGATACGCAGTATTTT. This gives the protein CASSQAGTGYFFSTDTQYF.

Ten or more counts support this clonotype. V gene TRBV7-2 combines with J gene TRBJ2-7; no clear D. The CDR3 length is 13 residues. Germline V CDR1 and CDR2: SGHTA, FQGNSA. V dropped 1 base and J dropped 3 bases, with 7 bases sitting between them. CDR3 loop: CASSLGPFYEQYF. DNA for the CDR3: TGTGCCAGCAGCTTAGGCCCGTTCTACGAGCAGTACTTC.

There are a few counts of this clonotype. The chain recombines TRBV20-1 with TRBJ1-5; D not resolved. Trimming cost V 0 bases and J 4 bases, with 16 bases left between them. The germline gives CDR1 DFQATT, CDR2 SNEGSKA (reference sequence). The CDR3 spans 16 residues. CDR3 protein: CSARDTGIPGNQPQHF. CDR3 bases: TGCAGTGCTAGAGATACGGGGATCCCGGGTAATCAGCCCCAGCATTTT.

The chain employs TRBV29-1 and TRBJ2-7; 7 bases agree with TRBD2. CDR1 and CDR2 from the germline V gene are SQVTM and ANQGSEA. After removal of 1 base from V and 3 bases from J, the junction contained 6 bases not matched to a gene. The CDR3 totals 14 residues. The CDR3 DNA reads TGCAGCGTTGAAGGGGAGGGAAGAAACTACGAGCAGTACTTC. This gives the protein CSVEGEGRNYEQYF.

This clonotype occurred many times. The chain couples TRBV5-1 to TRBJ1-1; D remains ambiguous. V was shortened by 4 bases and J by 2 bases, with 12 bases between the two germline ends. The CDR3 loop spans 14 amino acids. The germline V gene encodes CDR1 SGHRS and CDR2 YFSETQ. CDR3 DNA: TGCGCCAGCAGCGGTAGTACGGTAAACACTGAAGCTTTCTTT. Amino acids: CASSGSTVNTEAFF.

This rearrangement joins TRBV9 to TRBJ2-1; D is ambiguous. This CDR3 has 12 residues. Trimming removed 0 bases from V and 7 bases from J, with 5 bases in between. Germline CDR1 and CDR2: SGDLS and YYNGEE. CDR3 DNA: TGTGCCAGCAGCGTAGATAATAATGAGCAGTTCTTC. This translates into CASSVDNNEQFF.

This clonotype was seen more than once but under ten times. Relative to the germline gene, one junction end is altered; a read error may explain this. The chain combines TRBV7-9 with TRBJ1-1; D gene unclear. The CDR3 sequence is 12 residues long. The V gene's germline CDR1 is SEHNR and CDR2 FQNEAQ (reference sequence). CDR3 nucleotides: TGTGCCAGCAGCTTATATAACACGGAAGCTTTCTTT. This codes for CASSLYNTEAFF. The full variable domain, completed using reference TRBV7-9 and TRBJ1-1, is DTGVSQNPRHKITKRGQNVTFRCDPISEHNRLYWYRQTLGQGPEFLTYFQNEAQLEKSRLLSDRFSAERPKGSFSTLEIQRTEQGDSAMYLCASSLYNTEAFFGQGTRLTVV.

The gene calls are TRBV7-2 and TRBJ1-4, with D perhaps TRBD1 (6 bases). Trimming cost V 1 base and J 8 bases, with 14 bases left between them. This CDR3 region has 15 residues. The V gene's germline CDR1 is SGHTA and CDR2 FQGNSA. CDR3 protein: CASSLVGGGNEKLFF. CDR3 in DNA: TGTGCCAGCAGCTTAGTTGGAGGGGGGAACGAAAAACTGTTTTTT.

This clonotype was found a few times. The V gene is TRBV20-1, the J gene TRBJ1-5; 7 bases fit TRBD1. The CDR3 is made up of 14 amino acids. Germline-derived CDR1 and CDR2 are DFQATT and SNEGSKA (reference sequence). After removal of 4 bases from V and 0 bases from J, the junction contained 3 bases not matched to a gene. Here the CDR3 reads CSAKTGNSNQPQHF. The CDR3, as DNA: TGCAGTGCTAAGACAGGGAATAGCAATCAGCCCCAGCATTTT.

This clonotype has at least ten counts. V is TRBV25-1 and J is TRBJ2-7; D could derive from TRBD1 or TRBD2 (5 bases each). V was shortened by 8 bases and J by 7 bases, with 21 bases between the two germline ends. This CDR3 is built from 14 residues. Germline CDR1 reads MGHDK; CDR2 reads SYGVNS. This CDR3 is CASSASYRRREQYF. As DNA, the CDR3 is TGTGCCAGCTCAGCTTCCTACAGGAGGAGGGAGCAGTACTTC.

This clonotype appeared many times. The chain uses TRBV6-2 or TRBV6-3 and TRBJ2-2, with D uncertain. The CDR3 covers 17 residues. From germline, CDR1 is MNHEY and CDR2 SVGEGT. Trimming pared 7 bases from V and 5 bases from J, leaving 23 bases between. The CDR3 region has the DNA TGTGCCAGCACCCCTCTCGGATGGCAGGATGAGACCGGGGAGCTGTTTTTT. Translated, it gives CASTPLGWQDETGELFF.

In its sample, this clonotype was seen a few times. The V gene is TRBV20-1, the J gene TRBJ2-1; 14 positions agree with TRBD2. CDR3 size: 15 residues. Germline V gives CDR1 DFQATT, CDR2 SNEGSKA (reference sequence). V was pared by 6 bases and J by 8 bases, with 9 bases of the junction left unmatched. CDR3 amino acids: CSANVGTSGRDEQFF. The CDR3 DNA reads TGCAGTGCCAATGTGGGGACTAGCGGGAGAGATGAGCAGTTCTTC.

The chain uses TRBV24-1 and TRBJ2-5, with 15 bases that match TRBD2. The CDR3 is made up of 16 amino acids. V dropped 4 bases and J dropped 4; count of bases not matched to a gene: 3. Germline-derived CDR1 and CDR2 are KGHDR and SFDVKD. The CDR3 bases are TGTGCCACCAGTGACCCGGGACTAGCGGGAGGAGAGACCCAGTACTTC. Translating it yields CATSDPGLAGGETQYF.

This clonotype showed up just a few times. This sequence joins TRBV4-3 and TRBJ1-5; no firm D call. Between the trimmed V and J ends, which lost 4 bases and 2 bases, there was a span of 9 bases. Germline CDR1 and CDR2: LGHNA and YSLEER. This CDR3 comprises 14 residues. CDR3 nucleotides: TGCGCCAGCAGCCTCGAGACCCGCAATCAGCCCCAGCATTTT. Protein sequence: CASSLETRNQPQHF.

V usage is TRBV29-1 and J usage is TRBJ1-5; D remains unclear. Trimming took off 7 bases at V and 3 bases at J, with 16 bases between the two ends. Germline V gives CDR1 SQVTM, CDR2 ANQGSEA. This CDR3 has 14 amino acids. CDR3 loop: CSGKLPGDNQPQHF. CDR3 bases: TGCAGCGGGAAATTGCCCGGCGACAATCAGCCCCAGCATTTT.

The gene calls are TRBV7-6 and TRBJ2-1, with D unresolved. Germline lookup yields CDR1 SGHVS and CDR2 FNYEAQ. The CDR3 runs to 14 residues. V lost 1 base, J lost 9 bases, and 13 bases lay in between. The CDR3 region is CASSLVPDLGEQFF. Here the CDR3 DNA reads TGTGCCAGCAGCTTAGTTCCTGATTTAGGTGAGCAGTTCTTC.

V gene TRBV7-8 combines with J gene TRBJ2-7; 8 bases line up with TRBD1. The germline CDR1 and CDR2 sequences are SGHVS and FQNEAQ. The length of the CDR3 is 14 residues. Trimming at V came to 4 bases and at J to 6 bases, leaving 8 bases not matched to a gene. The DNA of the CDR3 is TGTGCCAGCAGCTCGGACAGGGTGTCGCTCGAGCAGTACTTC. It is translated as CASSSDRVSLEQYF.

This clonotype was found many times. The gene calls are TRBV7-2 and TRBJ2-2; 10 bases match TRBD2. Germline CDR1 is SGHTA and CDR2 is FQGNSA. This CDR3 region has 15 residues. Trimming removed 5 bases from V and 6 bases from J; junction bases left unmatched: 6. The CDR3 loop reads CASSPTSGSAGELFF. In DNA, the CDR3 is TGTGCCAGCAGCCCGACTAGCGGGTCGGCCGGGGAGCTGTTTTTT.

This chain uses TRBV10-2 with TRBJ2-7, with D perhaps TRBD1 (5 bases). CDR3 size: 11 residues. The germline V gene has CDR1 WSHSY and CDR2 SAAADI. The V and J ends lost 6 bases and 7 bases respectively, with 10 bases between them. The chain's CDR3 is CASSVKGEQYF. The CDR3, as DNA: TGCGCCAGCAGCGTCAAGGGGGAGCAGTACTTC.

This clonotype was detected many times. V usage is TRBV5-1 and J usage is TRBJ1-6, with D maybe TRBD1 (5 bases). The CDR3 totals 15 residues. CDR1 and CDR2 from the germline V gene are SGHRS and YFSETQ. V was clipped by 0 bases and J by 8 bases, with 12 bases between them. The CDR3 reads CASSLAVQGYSPLHF. The CDR3 bases are TGCGCCAGCAGCTTGGCCGTCCAGGGATATTCACCCCTCCACTTT.

This clonotype was recorded a few times. The rearrangement links TRBV3-1 to TRBJ2-1, with 9 bases identical to TRBD2. The length of the CDR3 is 15 residues. After removal of 5 bases from V and 10 bases from J, the junction contained 12 bases not matched to a gene. The germline gives CDR1 LGHDT, CDR2 YNNKEL (reference sequence). The CDR3 protein is CASSSKREAFVEQFF. For the CDR3, the DNA is TGTGCCAGCAGCTCCAAGCGGGAGGCCTTTGTAGAGCAGTTCTTC.

The sample holds a few counts of this clonotype. The gene calls are TRBV10-3 and TRBJ1-2; 12 bases align to TRBD1. The J segment lost 6 bases and the V segment lost 6 bases, leaving 5 bases of the junction unmatched. CDR1 ENHRY and CDR2 SYGVKD come from the germline V gene. The CDR3 contains 14 residues. The CDR3, as DNA: TGTGCCATCAGGGACGGGACAGGGGGCCATGGCTACACCTTC. Its translation is CAIRDGTGGHGYTF.